The source of this T cell receptor (beta chain) is a study of OX40 agonist ivuxolimab in advanced cancers. As for the study in general: Mean age approximately 66 years, range about 23 to 80; just over 80% male. Three patients showed partial responses: one hepatocellular carcinoma and two cutaneous melanoma cases.

Study results and caveats: With doses of 0.1 to 3.0 mg/kg, CD4+ and CD8+ blood T cells had undergone clonal expansion by week 6.

Concerning this clone: Its target is not known.

The germline V gene encodes CDR1 SGHNT and CDR2 YYREEE (reference sequence). Between the trimmed V and J ends, which lost 4 bases and 3 bases, there was a span of 16 bases. This CDR3 is built from 15 residues. The repertoire was sequenced with immunoSEQ multiplex PCR; TCRdb's copy has only in-frame clones and lacks some. The sample has about 100,000 clones; about 87% are singletons. The V call is TRBV5-4, the J call TRBJ1-1, with D perhaps TRBD1 (6 bases). This TCR came from an adult with an advanced solid tumor such as melanoma, head and neck, liver or kidney cancer. Material: CD4+ or CD8+ T cells sorted from blood, obtained in a trial of the OX40 agonist ivuxolimab. The CDR3 nucleotides read TGTGCCAGCAGCCTACTCGTCAGGGGAGACACTGAAGCTTTCTTT. Amino acid sequence: CASSLLVRGDTEAFF.